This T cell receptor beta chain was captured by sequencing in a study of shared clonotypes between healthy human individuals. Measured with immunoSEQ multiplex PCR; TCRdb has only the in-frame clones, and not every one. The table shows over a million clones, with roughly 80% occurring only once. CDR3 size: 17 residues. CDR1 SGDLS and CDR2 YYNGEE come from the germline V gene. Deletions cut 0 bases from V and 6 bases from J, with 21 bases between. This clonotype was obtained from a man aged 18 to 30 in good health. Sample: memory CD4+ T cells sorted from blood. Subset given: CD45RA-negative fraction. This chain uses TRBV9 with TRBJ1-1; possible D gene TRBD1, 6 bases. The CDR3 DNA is TGTGCCAGCAGCGTAGCCGAGGGGGGAGGGCGAGACCCTGAAGCTTTCTTT. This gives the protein CASSVAEGGGRDPEAFF.